This T cell receptor (beta chain) was retrieved from a study of somatic mutations in cytotoxic T cells in rheumatoid arthritis. This CDR3 region has 14 residues. CDR1 is ENHRY, CDR2 SYGVKD, per germline. V shed 11 bases and J shed 0 bases, with 17 bases lying between them. Data came from immunoSEQ multiplex PCR; TCRdb stores just in-frame clones and leaves some out. This sample yields about 11,000 clones, of which 70% to 85% are seen a single time; about 9.1% belongs to the top ten. This chain uses TRBV10-3 with TRBJ2-7, with D perhaps TRBD1 (6 bases). The sequence came from an older woman with rheumatoid arthritis. The sequencing input was CD8+ T cells sorted from blood. The CDR3 loop is CASTGTSSSYEQYF. DNA for the CDR3: TGTGCCTCGACCGGGACATCGAGCTCCTACGAGCAGTACTTC.